This TCR beta chain was recovered during a study of control samples from healthy donors and cancer patients. Trimming took off 1 base at V and 2 bases at J, with 12 bases between the two ends. Looked up from germline, CDR1 is LGHNA and CDR2 is YNFKEQ. The CDR3 sequence is 16 residues long. The repertoire was sequenced with immunoSEQ multiplex PCR; TCRdb's copy has only in-frame clones and lacks some. This table has tens of thousands of clones, around 89% appearing once. This clonotype was sampled from a woman aged 65 to 85 in good health. The sample comprised blood. This rearrangement joins TRBV4-2 to TRBJ1-3; D call uncertain. CDR3 nucleotides: TGTGCCAGCAGCCAAGCCGCAGAAGGCCCTGGAAACACCATATATTTT. This gives the protein CASSQAAEGPGNTIYF.